This T cell receptor (beta chain) was captured in a study of metastatic and nonmetastatic thyroid tumors. For the study at large: Across blood and tumor or nodule tissue, repertoires from malignant and benign thyroid patients were compared with one another.

Before thyroid surgery, none of the patients had received any treatment. In the original processing: The study's classifier, a distant-metastasis tool for papillary thyroid cancer, was built using CDR3 differences across clinicopathological groups. TCRdb reprocessed the PCR reads via MiXCR. TCRdb's processing, not the study's, gives the V and J calls here. The sample shows some 12,000 clones, under 35% of them seen only once. This clone was observed a few times. Its matching antigen is unknown. A read error may produce the germline difference seen at one junction end. Study results and caveats: Significantly higher TCR beta diversity was reportedly seen in malignant thyroid tumors than benign nodules, in blood and tumor.

CDR1 and CDR2 (germline): LGHDT, YNNKEL (reference sequence). This CDR3 has 15 amino acids. This chain connects TRBV3-1 to TRBJ2-5; tentatively, D is TRBD1 (5 bases). The sequenced sample was tumor tissue. This clonotype was sampled from a female donor with papillary thyroid cancer or a benign thyroid nodule (not recorded which). Some clones in this sample may be carry-over from other donors' samples. The DNA for the CDR3 is TGTACCAGCAGCCAAGATAGGGGCGTCTATAAGACCCAGTACTTC. Translation: CTSSQDRGVYKTQYF.